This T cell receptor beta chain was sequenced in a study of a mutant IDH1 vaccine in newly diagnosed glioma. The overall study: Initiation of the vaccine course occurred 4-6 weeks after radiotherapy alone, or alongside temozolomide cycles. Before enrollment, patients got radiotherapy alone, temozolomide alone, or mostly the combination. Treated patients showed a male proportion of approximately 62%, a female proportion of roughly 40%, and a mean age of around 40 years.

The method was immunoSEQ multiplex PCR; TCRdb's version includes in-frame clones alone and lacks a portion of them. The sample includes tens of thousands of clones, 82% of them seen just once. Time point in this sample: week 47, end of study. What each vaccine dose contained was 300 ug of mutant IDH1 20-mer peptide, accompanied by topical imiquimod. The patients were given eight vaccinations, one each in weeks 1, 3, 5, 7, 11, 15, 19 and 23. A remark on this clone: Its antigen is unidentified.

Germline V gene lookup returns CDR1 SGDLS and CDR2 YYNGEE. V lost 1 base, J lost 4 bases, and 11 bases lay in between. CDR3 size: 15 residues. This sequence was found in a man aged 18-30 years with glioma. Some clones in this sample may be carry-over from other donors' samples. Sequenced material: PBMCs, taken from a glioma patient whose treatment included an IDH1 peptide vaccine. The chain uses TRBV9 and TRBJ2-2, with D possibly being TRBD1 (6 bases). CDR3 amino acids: CASSVPDRSTGELFF. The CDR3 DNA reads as TGTGCCAGCAGCGTACCAGACAGGTCCACCGGGGAGCTGTTTTTT.